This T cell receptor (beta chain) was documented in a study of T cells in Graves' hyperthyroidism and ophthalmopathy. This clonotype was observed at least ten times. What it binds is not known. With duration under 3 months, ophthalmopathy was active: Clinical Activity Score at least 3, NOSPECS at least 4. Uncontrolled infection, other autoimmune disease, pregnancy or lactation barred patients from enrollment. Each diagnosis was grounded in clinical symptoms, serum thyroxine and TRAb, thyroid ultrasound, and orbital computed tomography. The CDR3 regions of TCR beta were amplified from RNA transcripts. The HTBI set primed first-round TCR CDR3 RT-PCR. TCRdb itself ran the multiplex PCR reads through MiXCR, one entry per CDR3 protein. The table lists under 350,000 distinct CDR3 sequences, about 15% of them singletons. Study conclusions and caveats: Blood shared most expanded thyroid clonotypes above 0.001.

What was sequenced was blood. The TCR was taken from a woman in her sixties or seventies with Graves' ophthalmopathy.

The CDR3 nucleotides are TGTGCCAGCAGCTTCGGACACCGAGGCTACACCTTC. It translates to CASSFGHRGYTF. V and J are TRBV12-3 or TRBV12-4 and TRBJ1-2; tentative D call: TRBD1 (5 bases). The ends were cut back, 6 bases at V and 8 bases at J, with 13 bases in the middle. The CDR3 consists of 12 residues.